The 21 T cell receptor beta chains reported below all come from one sample, sequenced in a study of cytomegalovirus exposure and HLA in healthy donors (dated by TCRdb to 2015 to 2018). Library prep was done by the immunoSEQ multiplex PCR assay. The multiplex PCR relied on a mix of 60 forward primers for TCR Vbeta segments and 13 reverse primers for TCR Jbeta segments. In its TCRdb copy, this immuneACCESS table keeps in-frame sequences only and misses some clones. Where compared with another copy, unresolved V genes explain less than half of these, and the others have no known cause. In this sample the table shows about 110,000 clones, approximately 86% of which occur a single time. The ten largest clones add up to approximately 1.8% of the sample. Sequenced sample: PBMCs. These TCRs come from a man in his forties or fifties in good health and CMV-seronegative.

The V and J genes are TRBV5-6 and TRBJ2-2, with 8 bases aligning to TRBD1. This CDR3 spans 18 amino acids. The junction had 12 bases not matched to a gene; V was cut back by 2 bases and J by 3 bases. CDR1 is SGHDT, CDR2 YYEEEE, per germline. The CDR3 is CASSFGDRGRGHTGELFF. CDR3 bases: TGTGCCAGCAGCTTTGGTGACAGGGGAAGGGGACACACCGGGGAGCTGTTTTTT.

A few counts support this clone. CDR3 DNA sequence: TGTGCCAGTAGTATCACCGGGACTAATGAAAAACTGTTTTTT. Translating gives CASSITGTNEKLFF. This sequence joins TRBV19 and TRBJ1-4; D not resolved. Trimming took 3 bases from V and 2 from J, leaving 7 bases between them. CDR3 length equals 14 residues. Germline V CDR1 and CDR2: LNHDA, SQIVND (reference sequence).

V is TRBV5-1 and J is TRBJ2-1, with D possibly matching TRBD1 (5 bases). CDR1 is SGHRS and CDR2 is YFSETQ in the germline V gene. The CDR3 runs to 15 residues. V lost 5 bases to trimming and J lost 6 bases, with 18 bases between them. CDR3 in amino acids: CASRNGHNGINEQFF. The DNA of the CDR3 is TGCGCCAGCAGGAACGGACACAACGGTATCAATGAGCAGTTCTTC. The whole variable domain, filled in from reference TRBV5-1 and TRBJ2-1, reads KAGVTQTPRYLIKTRGQQVTLSCSPISGHRSVSWYQQTPGQGLQFLFEYFSETQRNKGNFPGRFSGRQFSNSRSEMNVSTLELGDSALYLCASRNGHNGINEQFFGPGTRLTVL.

J is TRBJ1-6 and V is TRBV6-1; 7 bases are shared with TRBD1. This CDR3 spans 16 amino acids. The J segment lost 7 bases and the V segment lost 4 bases, leaving 10 bases of the junction unmatched. CDR1 and CDR2 (germline): MNHNS, SASEGT. The CDR3 sequence is CASSGTGLRTNSPLHF. CDR3 bases: TGTGCCAGCAGTGGGACAGGCCTTAGGACGAATTCACCCCTCCACTTT.

The CDR3 bases are TGTGCCAGCAGTTTAGTCGGTTACGAGCAGTACTTC. It encodes CASSLVGYEQYF. The chain recombines TRBV28 with TRBJ2-7; D remains unclear. Germline V CDR1 and CDR2: MDHEN, SYDVKM. There are 12 residues in the CDR3. V shed 2 bases and J shed 4 bases, with 6 bases lying between them.

The V and J genes are TRBV25-1 and TRBJ2-1, with 9 positions matching TRBD1. J was trimmed by 4 bases and V by 8 bases; bases with no gene match: 6. The CDR3 sequence is 14 residues long. From germline, CDR1 is MGHDK and CDR2 SYGVNS. For the CDR3, the DNA is TGTGCCAGCGCACTCGGACAGGGGTACAATGAGCAGTTCTTC. Protein product: CASALGQGYNEQFF.

This clone showed up just once. This chain uses TRBV11-2 with TRBJ2-7; a weak D match, TRBD1 (6 bases). CDR1 and CDR2 from the germline V gene are SGHAT and FQNNGV. V lost 4 bases to trimming and J lost 5 bases, with 9 bases between them. This CDR3 comprises 12 residues. CDR3 amino acids: CASSSSGDEQYF. Written as DNA, the CDR3 is TGTGCCAGCAGCTCGTCAGGGGACGAGCAGTACTTC.

This clone occurred once. The rearrangement uses TRBV4-1 and TRBJ2-5; TRBD1 agrees at 7 bases. V shed 4 bases and J 1 base; nucleotides not matched to a gene: 9. Per germline, CDR1 MGHRA and CDR2 YSYEKL. CDR3 length: 16 amino acids. In DNA form, the CDR3 reads TGCGCCAGCAGCCCTTCTATAGGGGGCGGCCAAGAGACCCAGTACTTC. It yields the protein CASSPSIGGGQETQYF.

The J gene is TRBJ1-1, the V gene TRBV7-2, with a weak D call TRBD1 (5 bases). This CDR3 is 14 amino acids long. Germline V gene data show CDR1 as SGHTA and CDR2 as FQGNSA. Trimming took off 5 bases at V and 5 bases at J, with 15 bases between the two ends. CDR3 residues: CASSVQGGRTEAFF. CDR3 nucleotide sequence: TGTGCCAGCAGCGTCCAGGGAGGACGGACTGAAGCTTTCTTT.

The chain has TRBV30 and TRBJ1-2; 8 nucleotides agree with TRBD1. V lost 1 base and J lost 5; bases outside the gene matches: 3. Germline-derived CDR1 and CDR2 are GTSNPN and SVGIG (reference sequence). This CDR3 region has 13 residues. The CDR3 here is CAWSGTGRYGYTF. The CDR3 region has the DNA TGTGCCTGGAGTGGGACAGGGAGGTATGGCTACACCTTC.

The J gene is TRBJ1-5, the V gene TRBV7-9; TRBD1 agrees at 12 bases. Germline V gene sequence: CDR1 SEHNR, CDR2 FQNEAQ (reference sequence). The CDR3 is made up of 14 amino acids. The junction had 1 base not matched to a gene; V was cut back by 5 bases and J by 5 bases. CDR3 bases: TGTGCCAGCAGCGGGACAGGGGGCTATCAGCCCCAGCATTTT. Encoded protein: CASSGTGGYQPQHF.

The CDR3 loop reads CASSSPKQGSYEQYF. CDR3 DNA sequence: TGTGCCAGCAGCTCCCCAAAACAGGGGTCCTACGAGCAGTACTTC. V is TRBV5-4 and J is TRBJ2-7; TRBD1 matches 7 bases. CDR1 and CDR2 from the germline V gene are SGHNT and YYREEE (reference sequence). V lost 3 bases, J lost 1 base, and 7 bases stayed unmatched. CDR3 length equals 15 residues.

The chain uses TRBV7-9 and TRBJ2-1; tentatively, D is TRBD1 (6 bases). Germline loops: CDR1 SEHNR, CDR2 FQNEAQ (reference sequence). The CDR3 has 15 residues. V dropped 5 bases and J dropped 3 bases, with 14 bases sitting between them. The CDR3 sequence is CASSLTGTFYNEQFF. Here the CDR3 DNA reads TGTGCCAGCAGCCTCACCGGGACATTCTACAATGAGCAGTTCTTC.

This chain links TRBV7-2 with TRBJ1-4, with 9 bases that match TRBD1. J gave up 1 base and V 5 bases, and 2 bases lay outside the gene matches. The CDR3 covers 15 residues. The germline V gene has CDR1 SGHTA and CDR2 FQGNSA. For the CDR3, the DNA is TGTGCCAGCAGCCTGGGACAGGGAACTAATGAAAAACTGTTTTTT. Amino acids: CASSLGQGTNEKLFF.

V and J are TRBV2 and TRBJ1-5, with D unresolved. CDR3 size: 15 residues. Trimming removed 4 bases at V and 0 bases at J, with 10 bases between. Germline V CDR1 and CDR2: SNHLY, FYNNEI. CDR3 sequence reads: CASSGAIYSNQPQHF. CDR3 in DNA: TGTGCCAGCAGTGGTGCTATTTATAGCAATCAGCCCCAGCATTTT.

This clone was picked up one time. V gene TRBV30 combines with J gene TRBJ1-1; possible D gene TRBD1, 5 bases. Trimming shortened V by 2 bases and J by 2 bases, and 9 bases separated the two germline ends. The germline V gene has CDR1 GTSNPN and CDR2 SVGIG (reference sequence). The CDR3 totals 13 residues. CDR3 bases: TGTGCCTGGAGTCCAGGGCCTAACACTGAAGCTTTCTTT. Protein: CAWSPGPNTEAFF.

This clone was found once. The CDR3 sequence is CASSGQRYGYTF. The CDR3 DNA reads as TGTGCCAGCAGTGGTCAGCGATATGGCTACACCTTC. The chain carries TRBV2 and TRBJ1-2; no definite D call. V was shortened by 4 bases and J by 5 bases, with 8 bases between the two germline ends. In germline, CDR1 is SNHLY, CDR2 FYNNEI. The CDR3 has 12 amino acids. Drawing the rest from reference TRBV2 and TRBJ1-2, the complete variable domain is EPEVTQTPSHQVTQMGQEVILRCVPISNHLYFYWYRQILGQKVEFLVSFYNNEISEKSEIFDDQFSVERPDGSNFTLKIRSTKLEDSAMYFCASSGQRYGYTFGSGTRLTVV.

CDR3 coding DNA: TGCGCCAGCAGCTTGGAGCGGGGTGCCTACAATGAGCAGTTCTTC. It yields the protein CASSLERGAYNEQFF. The gene calls are TRBV5-1 and TRBJ2-1, with 7 bases lining up with TRBD2. CDR1 and CDR2 (germline): SGHRS, YFSETQ. The CDR3 sequence is 15 residues long. The J segment lost 2 bases and the V segment lost 0 bases, leaving 2 bases of the junction unmatched.

The rearrangement links TRBV9 to TRBJ2-2, with TRBD2 as a possible D gene (6 bases). The ends were cut back, 0 bases at V and 3 bases at J, with 6 bases in the middle. The CDR3 runs to 14 residues. Per germline, CDR1 SGDLS and CDR2 YYNGEE. The CDR3 protein is CASSVGGDTGELFF. The DNA of the CDR3 is TGTGCCAGCAGCGTAGGGGGGGACACCGGGGAGCTGTTTTTT.

The chain recombines TRBV27 with TRBJ2-7, with D possibly matching TRBD1 (5 bases). V dropped 3 bases and J dropped 0 bases, with 9 bases sitting between them. The CDR3 sequence is 14 residues long. The germline CDR1 and CDR2 sequences are MNHEY and SMNVEV (reference sequence). The CDR3 region is CASSLQGYSYEQYF. DNA for the CDR3: TGTGCCAGCAGTTTGCAGGGATACTCCTACGAGCAGTACTTC.

The chain has TRBV18 and TRBJ1-6; D remains ambiguous. V lost 2 bases and J lost 14, with 16 bases in between. This CDR3 spans 14 amino acids. CDR1 is KGHSH, CDR2 LQKENI, per germline. The DNA for the CDR3 is TGTGCCAGCTCACCAGATACCGCCCTGTCGGCCCTCCACTTT. Residues: CASSPDTALSALHF.